The sequence of this T cell receptor beta chain was determined in a study of CD8 T cells in Susac syndrome. Study background: Blood was drawn from patients with Susac syndrome. At that point, they were therapy-naive, on corticosteroids, or on intravenous immunoglobulin alone.

On this clonotype itself: The antigen is unknown.

The study's findings and limits: Within total CD8+ repertoires, 15 to 20 Susac-specific public clones were found, and within CD8+ TEMRA repertoires, several.

The RNA input was 0.5 to 1 ug, and it was reverse transcribed with random hexamers. TCRdb processed the immunoSEQ multiplex PCR reads anew with MiXCR; each CDR3 protein has one entry. The table has fewer than 140,000 distinct CDR3 sequences, roughly 95% seen once; the top ten hold over 0.4%. The germline V and J ends were trimmed by 0 bases and 6 bases, with 13 bases remaining between them. This CDR3 contains 15 residues. The germline V gene encodes CDR1 LGHDT and CDR2 YNNKEL (reference sequence). The sample comprised CD8+ T cells from PBMCs. The chain links TRBV3-1 to TRBJ2-3, with unresolved D. This TCR came from a human donor with Susac syndrome. The CDR3 DNA follows: TGTGCCAGCAGCCAAGATCTTTCCGTCCCGGATACGCAGTATTTT. As protein: CASSQDLSVPDTQYF.